This T cell receptor beta chain stems from a study of blood T cell repertoires in COVID-19. Background on the study: The United States, Italy and Spain supplied acute and convalescent COVID-19 samples. PBMCs, B-cell-depleted T cells, or T cells provided the cDNA or gDNA that made up the material.

CDR3 length: 13 amino acids. With 2 bases clipped from V and 7 bases from J, the junction kept 1 base outside the gene matches. Germline CDR1 reads SGHRS; CDR2 reads YFSETQ. Original data processing: Amplification of reference gene primers provided the estimated nucleated cell counts. Assay: immunoSEQ multiplex PCR; the TCRdb copy retains only in-frame clones and omits some. V and J calls and clone size come straight from that table; D and trimming were deduced from the DNA. Of 98,000 or so clones in the sample, 86% were seen once. V and J are TRBV5-1 and TRBJ1-2; 11 nucleotides agree with TRBD1. The receptor was derived from a woman aged 55 to 70 in a cohort sampled during active or convalescent COVID-19. The sequenced sample was peripheral blood. The CDR3 DNA follows: TGCGCCAGCAGCTTCGGGACAGGGGGTGGCTACACCTTC. Its translation: CASSFGTGGGYTF. Full variable domain (outside the CDR3, taken from reference TRBV5-1 and TRBJ1-2): KAGVTQTPRYLIKTRGQQVTLSCSPISGHRSVSWYQQTPGQGLQFLFEYFSETQRNKGNFPGRFSGRQFSNSRSEMNVSTLELGDSALYLCASSFGTGGGYTFGSGTRLTVV.